The rows below give T cell receptor beta chains drawn from one sample of a study of cytomegalovirus exposure and HLA in healthy donors. TCRdb's table, derived via immunoSEQ multiplex PCR, lists solely in-frame clones and lacks some. The sample lists around 120,000 clones, 80% to 85% occurring once. Sequences were obtained from PBMCs. The receptor set was obtained from a human donor in good health. CDR3s include the opening cysteine and the closing phenylalanine or tryptophan. A D gene is named only where the DNA matches it firmly. The listing skips clone size in some rows; elsewhere it reads once, few, many or a size class.

TRBV6-5	NA	NA	TRBJ2-7	TGTGCCAGCAGTCCCCTAGGTCCCGAGCAGTACTTC	CASSPLGPEQYF
TRBV7-9	TRBD1	NA	TRBJ1-1	TGTGCCAGCAGCCTAGGACAGGGTGCTCCACCTGAAGCTTTCTTT	CASSLGQGAPPEAFF
TRBV2	TRBD1	NA	TRBJ2-3	TGTGCCAGCAGTGTCCCTCACACGACAGGGGGGGACTTAACGGGCACAGATACGCAGTATTTT	CASSVPHTTGGDLTGTDTQYF
TRBV5-1	TRBD1	NA	TRBJ1-4	TGCGCCAGCAGCTTGCAGGGGGCCGACGAAAAACTGTTTTTT	CASSLQGADEKLFF
TRBV5-1	TRBD2	NA	TRBJ2-1	TGCGCCAGCAGCCCCCGGACTAGCGGGGGGGCTTGGTACAATGAGCAGTTCTTC	CASSPRTSGGAWYNEQFF
TRBV6-6	TRBD1	NA	TRBJ1-5	TGTGCCAGCAGTCCATGGACAGGGATGGGCAATCAGCCCCAGCATTTT	CASSPWTGMGNQPQHF
TRBV5-4	NA	NA	TRBJ2-7	TGTGCCAGCAGTTCGGGACTTGGGGCCTACGAGCAGTACTTC	CASSSGLGAYEQYF
TRBV28	NA	NA	TRBJ1-4	TGTGCCAGCAGCGCAGATGGTAAAGCAACTAATGAAAAACTGTTTTTT	CASSADGKATNEKLFF
TRBV19	NA	NA	TRBJ2-7	TGTGCCAGTAGTGGGACCGGGACAAGGTCCCTTCAGCAGTACTTC	CASSGTGTRSLQQYF
TRBV6-6	NA	once	TRBJ1-6	TGTGCCAGCAGTCCGCAGTATCCGCCCCTCCACTTT	CASSPQYPPLHF
TRBV29-1	TRBD1	NA	TRBJ2-3	TGCAGCGTTGAGGGACAGTACACAGATACGCAGTATTTT	CSVEGQYTDTQYF
TRBV5-4	TRBD2	NA	TRBJ2-1	TGTGCCAGCAGCCTCCCTGGGACTAGCGGATCGAGCTCCTACAATGAGCAGTTCTTC	CASSLPGTSGSSSYNEQFF
TRBV10-3	TRBD1	NA	TRBJ2-7	TGTGCCATCACCCAAGAAGGGACAGGGAGTTACGAGCAGTACTTC	CAITQEGTGSYEQYF
TRBV29-1	NA	NA	TRBJ1-1	TGCAGCGGCGGACAGTCGAACACTGAAGCTTTCTTT	CSGGQSNTEAFF
TRBV5-1	TRBD2	NA	TRBJ2-2	TGCGCCAGCAGCAGCCCTAGCGGGAACACCGGGGAGCTGTTTTTT	CASSSPSGNTGELFF
TRBV28	NA	NA	TRBJ1-5	TGTGCCAGCAGTGGAGGACGAAATAGCAATCAGCCCCAGCATTTT	CASSGGRNSNQPQHF
TRBV5-8	NA	NA	TRBJ1-1	TGTGCCAGCAGCAGGGACGAACAGGGACTATCTGAAGCTTTCTTT	CASSRDEQGLSEAFF
TRBV10-3	TRBD2	NA	TRBJ2-6	TGTGCCGACGTGGGAGCGGGGTCTGGGGCCAACGTCCTGACTTTC	CADVGAGSGANVLTF
TRBV5-6	NA	few	TRBJ2-1	TGTGCCAGCGAGACAGGACTCAATGAGCAGTTCTTC	CASETGLNEQFF
TRBV18	NA	NA	TRBJ2-5	TGTGCCAGCTCACTGACTCGGAGCGGGCAGGGCCAAGAGACCCAGTACTTC	CASSLTRSGQGQETQYF